This TCR beta chain was documented in a study of control samples from healthy donors and cancer patients (dated by TCRdb to the early 2020s). Including the terminal cysteine and phenylalanine, the CDR3 comprises 13 residues. Only the CDR3 DNA is retained, 39 bases long and in frame from the first base. Taken from the germline V gene (reference sequence), the CDR1 and CDR2 loops are SSHAT and FNYEAQ. The library came from the immunoSEQ multiplex PCR assay. The immuneACCESS repertoire file appears here via TCRdb, limited to in-frame rearrangements. These files lack a portion of the clones; in checked studies, under half of the deficit traces to unresolved V genes, and the cause of the others is not known. Across this sample there are about 52,000 clones, with 85% to 95% seen only once. About 2.4% of the sample lies in the top ten. To note about this clone: This receptor's antigen is unknown. Germline and junction disagree at one end, which may indicate a read error.

This TCR derives from a man aged 25 to 45 in good health. The chain is encoded by TRBV7-7 joined to TRBJ2-1, and 9 bases in between align with TRBD1. Material: blood. The nucleotides are TGTGCTAGCAGCTCCGGGACAGGGCATGAGCAGTTCTTC. It is translated as CASSSGTGHEQFF.